The 20 T cell receptor beta chains below come from one sample, sequenced in a study of sequential checkpoint blockade in melanoma. The treatment denotes: randomized to nivolumab then ipilimumab (arm A) or the reverse (arm B). Some clones are missing from TCRdb's copy, which holds only in-frame ones; the method was immunoSEQ multiplex PCR. Of about 37,000 clones listed, roughly 32% are singletons. Here the sequenced sample was tumor tissue (inferred from file names), taken from a patient given nivolumab and ipilimumab in sequence. The receptors shown here come from a human donor with melanoma.

This clone occurred a few times. The chain has TRBV15 and TRBJ2-7, with 8 bases identical to TRBD2. Germline loops: CDR1 LNHNV, CDR2 YYDKDF (reference sequence). This CDR3 has 15 amino acids. After removal of 0 bases from V and 4 bases from J, the junction contained 5 bases not matched to a gene. CDR3 sequence (DNA): TGTGCCACCAGCAGAGATCGGGGGGGAAGGTACGAGCAGTACTTC. Its protein product is CATSRDRGGRYEQYF.

This clone has ten or more counts. The rearrangement links TRBV7-6 to TRBJ1-2; the D is unclear. CDR1 and CDR2 (germline): SGHVS, FNYEAQ. The CDR3 is 14 residues long. Trimming left V 5 bases short and J 3 bases short, with 13 bases between. The CDR3 DNA reads as TGTGCCAGCAGCGCGACAAGTGGCGACTATGGCTACACCTTC. The encoded protein is CASSATSGDYGYTF.

This rearrangement joins TRBV19 to TRBJ2-5; tentatively, D is TRBD1 or TRBD2 (5 bases each). Per the germline V gene, CDR1 is LNHDA and CDR2 is SQIVND (reference sequence). This CDR3 region has 15 residues. Deletions cut 3 bases from V and 6 bases from J, with 17 bases between. The CDR3 bases are TGTGCCAGTAGTATTTGGGGACGGGGCCTACAGACCCAGTACTTC. It is translated as CASSIWGRGLQTQYF.

CDR3 nucleotides: TGTGCCAGCTCACCATATTTCGCTCCGGGAAACACCATATATTTT. This encodes CASSPYFAPGNTIYF. The chain links TRBV18 to TRBJ1-3; D uncertain. The CDR3 spans 15 residues. Germline lookup yields CDR1 KGHSH and CDR2 LQKENI. V lost 2 bases, J lost 4 bases, and 12 bases lay in between.

This clone has more than one count but fewer than ten. This chain connects TRBV28 to TRBJ1-2, with 7 bases aligning to TRBD1. Germline loops: CDR1 MDHEN, CDR2 SYDVKM. The CDR3 loop spans 13 amino acids. V trimming: 7 bases; J trimming: 5 bases; junction bases outside the gene matches: 7. This chain's CDR3 is CASTVQGHYGYTF. CDR3 DNA: TGTGCCAGCACCGTACAGGGGCATTATGGCTACACCTTC.

The chain combines TRBV30 with TRBJ1-5; D unclear. V was trimmed by 0 bases and J by 6 bases, leaving 12 bases between them. From germline, CDR1 is GTSNPN and CDR2 SVGIG (reference sequence). The CDR3 has 14 amino acids. The CDR3 sequence is CAWSVKPFSQPQHF. The DNA of the CDR3 is TGTGCCTGGAGTGTAAAGCCCTTCAGTCAGCCCCAGCATTTT.

This clone was recorded a few times. The V call is TRBV4-1, the J call TRBJ1-1; 9 bases match TRBD1. Looked up from germline, CDR1 is MGHRA and CDR2 is YSYEKL. Germline trimming cut 2 bases from V and 5 bases from J; bases unmatched to any gene: 9. The CDR3 has 16 residues. The CDR3 nucleotides are TGCGCCAGCAGCCAAAAGAGGGACAGGGAGTATACTGAAGCTTTCTTT. This codes for CASSQKRDREYTEAFF.

The chain carries TRBV30 and TRBJ2-7, with D perhaps TRBD1 (6 bases). V was pared by 2 bases and J by 2 bases, with 10 bases between. CDR3 size: 13 residues. Germline V gene sequence: CDR1 GTSNPN, CDR2 SVGIG (reference sequence). In DNA, the CDR3 is TGTGCCTGGAGTAACAGGGCCACCTACGAGCAGTACTTC. Protein product: CAWSNRATYEQYF.

The chain couples TRBV18 to TRBJ2-5; no clear D. V lost 3 bases and J 3 bases, leaving 8 bases between the germline ends. The CDR3 has 13 amino acids. Germline values: CDR1 KGHSH, CDR2 LQKENI. This CDR3 is CASSPTREETQYF. The CDR3 DNA reads as TGTGCCAGCTCACCGACCCGGGAAGAGACCCAGTACTTC.

In its sample, this clone was seen a few times. The J gene is TRBJ1-2, the V gene TRBV30, with D perhaps matching TRBD1 (6 bases). The CDR3 spans 13 residues. The germline gives CDR1 GTSNPN, CDR2 SVGIG (reference sequence). The V end lost 7 bases, the J end lost 3 bases, and 15 bases lay between the germline ends. The CDR3 here is CASAKGDYYGYTF. CDR3 nucleotide sequence: TGTGCCTCCGCGAAGGGGGACTACTATGGCTACACCTTC.

The sample holds a few counts of this clone. The rearrangement links TRBV6-8 to TRBJ2-7; 8 nucleotides agree with TRBD2. J was trimmed by 2 bases and V by 8 bases; bases with no gene match: 5. The CDR3 length is 13 residues. The germline CDR1 and CDR2 sequences are MNHGY and SAAAGT. CDR3 sequence (DNA): TGTGCCAGCGGTCGCGGGGGGCCCTACGAGCAGTACTTC. This translates into CASGRGGPYEQYF.

There are a few counts of this clone. The gene calls are TRBV6-8 and TRBJ2-3; possible D gene TRBD2, 5 bases. Trimming pared 5 bases from V and 0 bases from J, leaving 9 bases between. The CDR3 extends over 14 amino acids. Per germline, CDR1 MNHGY and CDR2 SAAAGT. CDR3: CASSLRGSTDTQYF. In DNA, the CDR3 is TGTGCCAGCAGTCTTCGGGGTAGCACAGATACGCAGTATTTT.

This clone was seen once. The chain joins TRBV28 to TRBJ2-1, with a tentative D call TRBD2 (6 bases). Germline CDR1 MDHEN, CDR2 SYDVKM. V shed 8 bases and J shed 5 bases, with 13 bases lying between them. The CDR3 has 13 amino acids. DNA for the CDR3: TGTGCCAGCTTTCACCGGGAGAACAATGAGCAGTTCTTC. Protein product: CASFHRENNEQFF.

In its sample, this clone was seen many times. This chain connects TRBV11-3 to TRBJ2-7, with 13 bases matching TRBD2. The germline gives CDR1 SGHNT, CDR2 YENEEA. J lost 0 bases, V lost 1 base, and 6 bases had no gene match. The CDR3 has 18 residues. The CDR3 DNA is TGTGCCAGCAGCTTAGTTAGACTAGCGGGGGGCCGCTCCTACGAGCAGTACTTC. Amino acids: CASSLVRLAGGRSYEQYF.

As regards this clone: The junction does not match germline at one end; this may be a read error. V is TRBV12-5 and J is TRBJ2-7; 9 bases are a match to TRBD2. CDR1 LGHNT and CDR2 FRNRAP come from the germline V gene. The CDR3 runs 17 residues. CDR3 DNA sequence: TGTGCTAGTGGTATGGTCCTCCTAGCGGGGCCCTCCTACGAGCAGTACTTC. Amino acid sequence: CASGMVLLAGPSYEQYF.

The genes are TRBV11-3 and TRBJ1-2; D is possibly TRBD1 (5 bases). The CDR3 consists of 16 residues. Germline V CDR1 and CDR2: SGHNT, YENEEA. Between the trimmed V and J ends, which lost 5 bases and 4 bases, there was a span of 20 bases. CDR3: CASSPGTSGGGYGYTF. CDR3 DNA sequence: TGTGCCAGCAGCCCAGGGACCAGTGGTGGTGGCTATGGCTACACCTTC. Filled out from reference TRBV11-3 and TRBJ1-2, the complete variable domain reads EAGVVQSPRYKIIEKKQPVAFWCNPISGHNTLYWYLQNLGQGPELLIRYENEEAVDDSQLPKDRFSAERLKGVDSTLKIQPAELGDSAVYLCASSPGTSGGGYGYTFGSGTRLTVV.

A few counts support this clone. This chain connects TRBV1 to TRBJ1-6; TRBD1 reflects the table's D call only, with no check against the DNA. TRBV1 has pseudogene status. CDR3 length: 16 amino acids. CDR3 sequence: CASSPNPGQLNSPLHF. The CDR3 bases are TGCGCCAGCAGCCCAAACCCGGGACAGCTCAATTCACCCCTCCACTTT.

The chain recombines TRBV11-3 with TRBJ1-2; tentative D call: TRBD1 (5 bases). With 1 base removed from V and 5 bases from J, the gap between germline ends came to 11 bases. CDR3 length equals 14 residues. Per the germline V gene, CDR1 is SGHNT and CDR2 is YENEEA. The CDR3 loop is CASSLGREGYGYTF. CDR3 bases: TGTGCCAGCAGCTTAGGAAGGGAGGGGTATGGCTACACCTTC.

There are a few counts of this clone. V usage is TRBV25-1 and J usage is TRBJ2-5, with no clear D. The CDR3 loop spans 14 amino acids. V was pared by 0 bases and J by 2 bases, with 7 bases between. Germline-derived CDR1 and CDR2 are MGHDK and SYGVNS. The CDR3 nucleotides read TGTGCCAGCAGTGAATATGCAATACAAGAGACCCAGTACTTC. Translated, it gives CASSEYAIQETQYF.

This clone was counted many times. CDR3 nucleotides: TGTGCCAGCAGCTTCGGTGGGAGCCTCTACGAGCAGTACTTC. Translating gives CASSFGGSLYEQYF. The rearrangement links TRBV11-3 to TRBJ2-7; D is perhaps TRBD2 (5 bases). The CDR3 covers 14 residues. V shed 3 bases and J shed 3 bases, with 12 bases lying between them. Per germline, CDR1 SGHNT and CDR2 YENEEA.